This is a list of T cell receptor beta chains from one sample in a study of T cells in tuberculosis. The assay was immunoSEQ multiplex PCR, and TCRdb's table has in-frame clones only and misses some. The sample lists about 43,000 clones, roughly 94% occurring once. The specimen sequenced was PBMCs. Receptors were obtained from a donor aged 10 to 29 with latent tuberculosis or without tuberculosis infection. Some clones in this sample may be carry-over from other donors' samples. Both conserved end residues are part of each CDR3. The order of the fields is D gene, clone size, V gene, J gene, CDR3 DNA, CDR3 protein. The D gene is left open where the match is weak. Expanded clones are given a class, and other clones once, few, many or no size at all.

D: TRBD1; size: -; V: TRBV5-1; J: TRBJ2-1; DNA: TGCGCCAGCAGCGTAACGACAGGGAAACTCAACACCTACAATGAGCAGTTCTTC; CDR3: CASSVTTGKLNTYNEQFF
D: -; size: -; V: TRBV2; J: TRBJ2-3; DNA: TGTGCCAGCATAATTTCGGGGGTGCAGTATTTT; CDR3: CASIISGVQYF
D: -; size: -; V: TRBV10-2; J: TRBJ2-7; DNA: TGCGCCAGCAGTGAGACCGGCGGGCGCGAGCAGTACTTC; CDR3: CASSETGGREQYF
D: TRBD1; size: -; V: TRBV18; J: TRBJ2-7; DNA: TGTGCCAGCTCACAGGACAGGAATAGGGAGCAGTACTTC; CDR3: CASSQDRNREQYF
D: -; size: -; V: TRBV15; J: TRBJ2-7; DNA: TGTGCCACCAGCAGACCTCGTGGCCCGGGGAACTACGAGCAGTACTTC; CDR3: CATSRPRGPGNYEQYF
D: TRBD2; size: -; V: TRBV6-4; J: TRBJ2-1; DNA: TGTGCCAGCAGGCAGACTAGCGGGAGGCCTGAGCAGTTCTTC; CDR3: CASRQTSGRPEQFF
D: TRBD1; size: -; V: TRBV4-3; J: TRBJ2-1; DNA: TGCGCCAGCAGCCGCAGCAGGGGGCTTGAGCAGTTCTTC; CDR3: CASSRSRGLEQFF
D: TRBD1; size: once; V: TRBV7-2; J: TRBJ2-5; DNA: TGTGCCAGCAGCTTAGACAGGGGGGAATGGGAGACCCAGTACTTC; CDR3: CASSLDRGEWETQYF
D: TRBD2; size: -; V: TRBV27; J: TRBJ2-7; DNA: TGTGCCAGCAGGCGGAGCGGGAGGATCCACGAGCAGTACTTC; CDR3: CASRRSGRIHEQYF
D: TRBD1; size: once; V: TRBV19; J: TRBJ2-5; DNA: TGTGCCAGTAGTAGGGACAGAACTTACCAAGAGACCCAGTACTTC; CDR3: CASSRDRTYQETQYF
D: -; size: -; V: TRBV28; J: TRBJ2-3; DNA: TGTGCCAGCAGTTGGGTGAAGCAGGGGGGAAGAACAGATACGCAGTATTTT; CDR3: CASSWVKQGGRTDTQYF
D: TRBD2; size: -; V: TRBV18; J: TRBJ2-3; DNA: TGTGCCAGCTCACCGCCGGGACTAGCGGGAGGGGACACAGATACGCAGTATTTT; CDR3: CASSPPGLAGGDTDTQYF
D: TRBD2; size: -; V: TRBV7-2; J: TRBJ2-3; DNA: TGTGCCAGCAGCTTAGTAGCGGGAGGGCTGGATACGCAGTATTTT; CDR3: CASSLVAGGLDTQYF
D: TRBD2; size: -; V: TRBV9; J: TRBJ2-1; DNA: TGTGCCAGCAGCGTAGTAGCGGGATACAATGAGCAGTTCTTC; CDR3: CASSVVAGYNEQFF
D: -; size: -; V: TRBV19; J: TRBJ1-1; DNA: TGTGCCAGTTGGGGGGAGACCGTGAACACTGAAGCTTTCTTT; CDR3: CASWGETVNTEAFF
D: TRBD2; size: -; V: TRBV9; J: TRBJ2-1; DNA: TGTGCCAGCAGCGTAGTCGGGGGGATGAATGAGCAGTTCTTC; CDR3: CASSVVGGMNEQFF
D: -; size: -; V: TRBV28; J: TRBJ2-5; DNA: TGTGCCAGCGGACTTTTCCAAGAGACCCAGTACTTC; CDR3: CASGLFQETQYF
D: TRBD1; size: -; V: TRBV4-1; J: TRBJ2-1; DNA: TGCGCCAGCAGCCAAACCGGGACAGGACGAAATGAGCAGTTCTTC; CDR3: CASSQTGTGRNEQFF
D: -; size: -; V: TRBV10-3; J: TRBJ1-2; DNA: TGTGCCATCAGTGAGTCGTCGGTGGGCTACACCTTC; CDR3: CAISESSVGYTF
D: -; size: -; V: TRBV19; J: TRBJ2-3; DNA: TGTGCCAGTAGTATACAGGTATACGCAGATACGCAGTATTTT; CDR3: CASSIQVYADTQYF
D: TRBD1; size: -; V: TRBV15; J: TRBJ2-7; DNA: TGTGCCACCAGCCTCCGGACAGGGGGCATCTACGAGCAGTACTTC; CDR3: CATSLRTGGIYEQYF
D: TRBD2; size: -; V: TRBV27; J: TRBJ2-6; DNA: TGTGCCAGCAGATTACTACAGACGGGGGGCTCTGGGGCCAACGTCCTGACTTTC; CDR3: CASRLLQTGGSGANVLTF
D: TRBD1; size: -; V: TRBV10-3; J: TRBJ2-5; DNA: TGTGCCATCAGTGGCCCAAAACCACCGGGCCCGGGACAGCAAGAGACCCAGTACTTC; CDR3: CAISGPKPPGPGQQETQYF
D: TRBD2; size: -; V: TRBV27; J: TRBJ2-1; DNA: TGTGCCAGCACCCAGGCCCGAGGACTAGCGTATTTAGGTGAGCAGTTCTTC; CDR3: CASTQARGLAYLGEQFF